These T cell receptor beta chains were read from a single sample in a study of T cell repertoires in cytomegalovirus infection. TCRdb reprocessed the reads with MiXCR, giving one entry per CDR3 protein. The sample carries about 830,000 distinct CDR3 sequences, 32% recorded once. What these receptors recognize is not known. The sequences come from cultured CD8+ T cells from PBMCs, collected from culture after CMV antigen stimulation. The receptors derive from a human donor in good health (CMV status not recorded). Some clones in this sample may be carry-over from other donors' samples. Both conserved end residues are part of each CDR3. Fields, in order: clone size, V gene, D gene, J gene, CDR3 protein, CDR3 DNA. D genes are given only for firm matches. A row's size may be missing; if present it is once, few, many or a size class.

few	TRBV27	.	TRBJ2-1	CASCSTRDQQFF	TGTGCCAGCTGTTCAACCAGGGACCAGCAGTTCTTC
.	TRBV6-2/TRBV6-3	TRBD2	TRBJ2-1	CASSYATGTSEYNEQFF	TGTGCCAGCAGTTACGCGACCGGGACTAGCGAATACAATGAGCAGTTCTTC
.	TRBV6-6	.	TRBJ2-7	CASSSWTVESSSYEQYF	TGTGCCAGCAGTTCCTGGACGGTTGAAAGTAGTTCTTACGAGCAGTACTTC
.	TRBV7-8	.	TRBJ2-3	CASSLESSATQYF	TGTGCCAGCAGCTTAGAATCCTCAGCTACGCAGTATTTT
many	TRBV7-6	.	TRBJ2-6	CASSPRGSGANVLTF	TGTGCCAGCAGCCCAAGGGGCTCTGGGGCCAACGTCCTGACTTTC
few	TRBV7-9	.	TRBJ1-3	CASSLQFRQPGNTIYF	TGTGCCAGCAGCTTACAGTTCAGGCAACCTGGAAACACCATATATTTT
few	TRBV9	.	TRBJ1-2	CASSVGPANGYTF	TGTGCCAGCAGCGTTGGTCCCGCGAATGGCTACACCTTC
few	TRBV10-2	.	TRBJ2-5	CASSDQPSLSETQYF	TGCGCCAGCAGTGACCAGCCCTCCCTGTCGGAGACCCAGTACTTC
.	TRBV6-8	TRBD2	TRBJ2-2	CASSYDGLGPTGELFF	TGTGCCAGCAGTTACGACGGACTAGGGCCCACCGGGGAGCTGTTTTTT
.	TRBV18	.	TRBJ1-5	CASSPNPNSNQPQHF	TGTGCCAGCTCACCAAACCCTAATAGCAATCAGCCCCAGCATTTT
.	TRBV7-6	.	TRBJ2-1	CASSLGGAAFYNEQFF	TGTGCCAGCAGCTTAGGAGGGGCAGCTTTTTACAATGAGCAGTTCTTC
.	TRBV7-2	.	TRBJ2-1	CASSPYFRDEQFF	TGTGCCAGCAGCCCCTATTTCAGGGACGAGCAGTTCTTC
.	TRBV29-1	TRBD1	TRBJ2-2	CSVAGTGGNGELFF	TGCAGCGTCGCCGGGACAGGGGGCAACGGGGAGCTGTTTTTT
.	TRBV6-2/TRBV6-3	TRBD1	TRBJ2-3	CASKPRGPTDTQYF	TGTGCCAGCAAACCCAGGGGGCCCACAGATACGCAGTATTTT
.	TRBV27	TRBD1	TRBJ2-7	CASSLRGTGFYEQYF	TGTGCCAGCAGTTTACGTGGGACAGGCTTTTACGAGCAGTACTTC